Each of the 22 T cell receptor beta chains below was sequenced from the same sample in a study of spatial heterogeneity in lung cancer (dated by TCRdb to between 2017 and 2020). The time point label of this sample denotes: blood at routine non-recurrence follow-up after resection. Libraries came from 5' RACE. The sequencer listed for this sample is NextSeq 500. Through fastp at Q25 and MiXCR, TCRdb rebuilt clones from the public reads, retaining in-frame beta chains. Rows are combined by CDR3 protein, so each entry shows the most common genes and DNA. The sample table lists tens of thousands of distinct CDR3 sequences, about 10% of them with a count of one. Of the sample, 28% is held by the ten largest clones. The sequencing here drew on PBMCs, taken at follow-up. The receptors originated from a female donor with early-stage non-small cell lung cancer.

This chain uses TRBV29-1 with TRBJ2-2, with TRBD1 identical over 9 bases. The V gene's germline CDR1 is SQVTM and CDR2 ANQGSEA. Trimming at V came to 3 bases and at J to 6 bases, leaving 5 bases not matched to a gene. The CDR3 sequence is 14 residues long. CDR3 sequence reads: CSVEGQGGAGELFF. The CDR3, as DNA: TGCAGCGTTGAGGGACAGGGTGGCGCCGGGGAGCTGTTTTTT.

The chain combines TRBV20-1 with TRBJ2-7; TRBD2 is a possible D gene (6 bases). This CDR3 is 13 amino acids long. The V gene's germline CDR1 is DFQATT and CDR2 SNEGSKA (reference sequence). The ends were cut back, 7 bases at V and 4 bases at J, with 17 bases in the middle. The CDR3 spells CSGKLGGVYEQYF. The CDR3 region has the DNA TGCAGTGGCAAACTCGGGGGTGTTTACGAGCAGTACTTC.

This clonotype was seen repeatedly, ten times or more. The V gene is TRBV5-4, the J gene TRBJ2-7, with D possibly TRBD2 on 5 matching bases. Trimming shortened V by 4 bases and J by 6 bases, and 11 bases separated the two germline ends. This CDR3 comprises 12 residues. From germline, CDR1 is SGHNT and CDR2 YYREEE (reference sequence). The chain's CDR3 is CASSPGLGEQYF. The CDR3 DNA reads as TGTGCCAGCAGCCCCGGACTTGGCGAGCAGTACTTC.

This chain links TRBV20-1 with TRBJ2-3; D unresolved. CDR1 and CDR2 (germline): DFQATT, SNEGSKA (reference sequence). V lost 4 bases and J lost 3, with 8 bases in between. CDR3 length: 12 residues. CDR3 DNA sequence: TGCAGTGCTAAAGGGCAGACAGATACGCAGTATTTT. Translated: CSAKGQTDTQYF.

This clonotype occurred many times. CDR3 loop: CSVAPRDRSSYEQYF. The CDR3 DNA reads TGCAGCGTTGCTCCACGGGACAGGAGCTCCTACGAGCAGTACTTC. The chain joins TRBV29-1 to TRBJ2-7; 8 positions agree with TRBD1. Germline values: CDR1 SQVTM, CDR2 ANQGSEA. V shed 4 bases and J 0 bases; nucleotides not matched to a gene: 8. This CDR3 is built from 15 residues.

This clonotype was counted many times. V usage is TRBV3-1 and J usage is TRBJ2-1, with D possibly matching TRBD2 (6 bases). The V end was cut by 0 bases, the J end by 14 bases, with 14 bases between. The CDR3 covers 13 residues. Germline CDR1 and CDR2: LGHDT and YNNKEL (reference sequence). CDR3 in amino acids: CASSQDGMGGEFF. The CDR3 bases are TGTGCCAGCAGCCAAGATGGGATGGGGGGAGAGTTCTTC.

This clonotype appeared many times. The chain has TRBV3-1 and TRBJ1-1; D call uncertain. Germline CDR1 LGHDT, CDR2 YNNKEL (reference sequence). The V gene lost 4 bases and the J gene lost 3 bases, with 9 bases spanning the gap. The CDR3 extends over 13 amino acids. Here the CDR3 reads CASSPDSHTEAFF. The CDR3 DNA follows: TGTGCCAGCAGCCCGGACTCGCACACTGAAGCTTTCTTT. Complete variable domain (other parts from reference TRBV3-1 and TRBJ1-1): DTAVSQTPKYLVTQMGNDKSIKCEQNLGHDTMYWYKQDSKKFLKIMFSYNNKELIINETVPNRFSPKSPDKAHLNLHINSLELGDSAVYFCASSPDSHTEAFFGQGTRLTVV.

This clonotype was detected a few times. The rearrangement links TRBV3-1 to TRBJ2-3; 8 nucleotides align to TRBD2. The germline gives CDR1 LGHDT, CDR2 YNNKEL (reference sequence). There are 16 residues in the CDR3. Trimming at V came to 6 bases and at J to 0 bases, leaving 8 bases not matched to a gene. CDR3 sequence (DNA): TGTGCCAGCAGTCAGTATGGCGGGGGGAGCACAGATACGCAGTATTTT. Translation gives CASSQYGGGSTDTQYF.

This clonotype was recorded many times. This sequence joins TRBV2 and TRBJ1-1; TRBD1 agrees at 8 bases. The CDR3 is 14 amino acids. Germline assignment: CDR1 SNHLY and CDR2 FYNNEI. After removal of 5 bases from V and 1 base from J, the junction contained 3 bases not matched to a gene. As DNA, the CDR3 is TGTGCCAGCAGTCGGACAGGGAGGAACACTGAAGCTTTCTTT. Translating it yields CASSRTGRNTEAFF.

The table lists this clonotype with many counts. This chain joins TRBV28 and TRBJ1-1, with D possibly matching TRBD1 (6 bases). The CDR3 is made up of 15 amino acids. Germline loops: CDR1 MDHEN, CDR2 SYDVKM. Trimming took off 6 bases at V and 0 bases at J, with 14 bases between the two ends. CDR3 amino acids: CASRISDRMNTEAFF. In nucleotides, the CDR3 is TGTGCCAGCAGAATTTCCGACAGGATGAACACTGAAGCTTTCTTT.

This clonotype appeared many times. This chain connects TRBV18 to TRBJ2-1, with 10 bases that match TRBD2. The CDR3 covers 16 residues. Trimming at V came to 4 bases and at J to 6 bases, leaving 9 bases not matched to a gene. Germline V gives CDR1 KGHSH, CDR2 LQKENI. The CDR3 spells CASSQSVAGGGNEQFF. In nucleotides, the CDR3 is TGTGCCAGCTCACAATCCGTAGCGGGGGGCGGCAATGAGCAGTTCTTC.

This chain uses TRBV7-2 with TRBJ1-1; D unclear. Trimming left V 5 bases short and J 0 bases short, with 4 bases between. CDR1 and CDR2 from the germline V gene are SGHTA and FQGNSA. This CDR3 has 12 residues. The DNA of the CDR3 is TGTGCCAGCAGCCTATTGAACACTGAAGCTTTCTTT. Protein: CASSLLNTEAFF.

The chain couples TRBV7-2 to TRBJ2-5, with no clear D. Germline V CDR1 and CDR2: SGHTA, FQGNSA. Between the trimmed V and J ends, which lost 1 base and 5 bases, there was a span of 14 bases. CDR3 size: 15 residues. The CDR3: CASSLGPERWETQYF. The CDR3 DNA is TGTGCCAGCAGCTTAGGTCCGGAAAGGTGGGAGACCCAGTACTTC. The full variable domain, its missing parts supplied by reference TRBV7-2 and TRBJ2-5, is GAGVSQSPSNKVTEKGKDVELRCDPISGHTALYWYRQSLGQGLEFLIYFQGNSAPDKSGLPSDRFSAERTGGSVSTLTIQRTQQEDSAVYLCASSLGPERWETQYFGPGTRLLVL.

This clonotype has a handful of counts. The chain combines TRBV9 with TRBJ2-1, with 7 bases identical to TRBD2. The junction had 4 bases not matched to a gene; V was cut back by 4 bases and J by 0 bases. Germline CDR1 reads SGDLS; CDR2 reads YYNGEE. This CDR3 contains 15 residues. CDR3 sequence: CASSPAGSSYNEQFF. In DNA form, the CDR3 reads TGTGCCAGCAGCCCAGCGGGGAGCTCCTACAATGAGCAGTTCTTC.

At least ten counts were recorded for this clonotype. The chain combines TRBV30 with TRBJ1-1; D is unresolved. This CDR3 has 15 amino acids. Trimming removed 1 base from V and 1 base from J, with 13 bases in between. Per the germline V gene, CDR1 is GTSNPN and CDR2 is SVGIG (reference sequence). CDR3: CAWSEGPGANTEAFF. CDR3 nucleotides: TGTGCCTGGAGTGAGGGTCCGGGAGCGAACACTGAAGCTTTCTTT.

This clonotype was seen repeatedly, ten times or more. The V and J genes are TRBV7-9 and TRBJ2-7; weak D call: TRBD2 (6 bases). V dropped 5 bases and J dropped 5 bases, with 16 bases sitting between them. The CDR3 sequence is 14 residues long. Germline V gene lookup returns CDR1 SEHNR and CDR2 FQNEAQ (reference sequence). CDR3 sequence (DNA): TGTGCCAGCAGCCCCCGCGGGGATTTCGACGAGCAGTACTTC. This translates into CASSPRGDFDEQYF.

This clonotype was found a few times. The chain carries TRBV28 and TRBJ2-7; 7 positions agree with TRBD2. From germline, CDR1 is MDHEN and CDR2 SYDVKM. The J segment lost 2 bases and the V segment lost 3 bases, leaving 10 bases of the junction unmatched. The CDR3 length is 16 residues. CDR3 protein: CASSFLREGVPYEQYF. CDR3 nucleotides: TGTGCCAGCAGTTTTCTGAGGGAGGGAGTTCCCTACGAGCAGTACTTC.

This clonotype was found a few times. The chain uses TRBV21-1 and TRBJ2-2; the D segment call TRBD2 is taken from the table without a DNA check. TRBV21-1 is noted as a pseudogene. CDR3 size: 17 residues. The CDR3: CASSKAGAGGLTGELFF. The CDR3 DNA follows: TGTGCCAGCAGCAAAGCTGGAGCGGGGGGGCTCACCGGGGAGCTGTTTTTT.

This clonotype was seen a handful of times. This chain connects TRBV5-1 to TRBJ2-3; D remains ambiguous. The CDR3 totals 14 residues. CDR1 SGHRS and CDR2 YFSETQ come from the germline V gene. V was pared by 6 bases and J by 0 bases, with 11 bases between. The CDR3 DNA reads TGCGCCAGCAAGGCCGGCGTTAGCACAGATACGCAGTATTTT. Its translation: CASKAGVSTDTQYF.

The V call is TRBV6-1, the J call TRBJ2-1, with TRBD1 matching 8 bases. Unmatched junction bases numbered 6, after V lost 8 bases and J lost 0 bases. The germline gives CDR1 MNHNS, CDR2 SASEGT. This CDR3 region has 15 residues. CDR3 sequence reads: CASGQGALSYNEQFF. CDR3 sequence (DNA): TGTGCCAGCGGACAGGGCGCCCTCTCCTACAATGAGCAGTTCTTC.

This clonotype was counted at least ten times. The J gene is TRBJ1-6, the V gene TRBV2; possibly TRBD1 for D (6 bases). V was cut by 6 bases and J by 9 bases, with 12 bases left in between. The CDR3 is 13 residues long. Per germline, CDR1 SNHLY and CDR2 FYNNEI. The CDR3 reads CASREDRSSPLHF. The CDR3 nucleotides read TGTGCCAGCAGGGAGGACAGAAGTTCACCCCTCCACTTT.

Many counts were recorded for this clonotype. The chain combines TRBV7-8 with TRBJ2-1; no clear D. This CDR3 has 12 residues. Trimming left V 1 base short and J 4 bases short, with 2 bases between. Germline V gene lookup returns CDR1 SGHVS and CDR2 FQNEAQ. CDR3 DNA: TGTGCCAGCAGCTTAGTGTACAATGAGCAGTTCTTC. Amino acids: CASSLVYNEQFF.